The rows below give T cell receptor beta chains drawn from one sample of a study of blood T cell repertoires in COVID-19. Measured with immunoSEQ multiplex PCR; TCRdb has only the in-frame clones, and not every one. The repertoire holds under 95,000 clones, with approximately 87% as singletons. The sequencing sample was made of peripheral blood. These TCRs come from a man older than 75 in a cohort sampled during active COVID-19. CDR3s include the opening cysteine and the closing phenylalanine or tryptophan. D genes are given only for firm matches. Part of the rows lack a size; the others show once, few, many or a class for expanded clones.

j_call	d_call	v_call	clone_size	cdr3_nt	cdr3_aa
TRBJ1-4	TRBD1	TRBV4-3	-	TGCGCCAGCAGCCAAGATAAGGACAGGGGTGAAAAACTGTTTTTT	CASSQDKDRGEKLFF
TRBJ1-2	-	TRBV2	-	TGTGCCAGCAGTGAGTTAGGGGCTGACTATGGCTACACCTTC	CASSELGADYGYTF
TRBJ1-1	TRBD1	TRBV4-2	few	TGTGCCAGCAGCCGAGGACAGGGGAACACTGAAGCTTTCTTT	CASSRGQGNTEAFF
TRBJ1-2	TRBD1	TRBV19	once	TGTGCCAGTAGTACGCGACAGGGGGCGGGCTATGGCTACACCTTC	CASSTRQGAGYGYTF
TRBJ1-1	-	TRBV18	-	TGTGCCAGCTCCACCTTGAGCGGAGTGGGTGACACTGAAGCTTTCTTT	CASSTLSGVGDTEAFF
TRBJ2-5	-	TRBV7-3	-	TGTGCCAGCAGCTCCCAAGGAGGGGAGACCCAGTACTTC	CASSSQGGETQYF
TRBJ2-5	TRBD1	TRBV4-2	-	TGTGCCAGCAGCCAAGATCGCAGGGGGTTTGCGGAGACCCAGTACTTC	CASSQDRRGFAETQYF
TRBJ2-5	-	TRBV7-9	-	TGTGCCAGCACCCCTAACGTAGACACTGAGACCCAGTACTTC	CASTPNVDTETQYF
TRBJ2-5	-	TRBV6-6	-	TGTGCCAGCAGAACCGGTCGGGTGTCAGAGACCCAGTACTTC	CASRTGRVSETQYF
TRBJ1-2	-	TRBV7-8	-	TGTGCCAGCAGATCAGACAGTAGCTATGGCTACACCTTC	CASRSDSSYGYTF
TRBJ2-1	TRBD2	TRBV10-3	-	TGTGCCATTGCGGGGGGCACCAACAATGAGCAGTTCTTC	CAIAGGTNNEQFF
TRBJ1-1	TRBD1	TRBV9	-	TGTGCCAGCAGCACTCGGACAGGGGGCAACACTGAAGCTTTCTTT	CASSTRTGGNTEAFF
TRBJ2-2	TRBD1	TRBV24-1	-	TGTGCCACCAGTGACCCCAGGGGACAGGGTAACACCGGGGAGCTGTTTTTT	CATSDPRGQGNTGELFF
TRBJ2-1	-	TRBV5-1	-	TGCGCCAGCAGCTTGGCCGGCCAGGGTTACAATGAGCAGTTCTTC	CASSLAGQGYNEQFF
TRBJ2-1	TRBD2	TRBV5-4	-	TGTGCCAGCAGCTTGGGCGGGGGGCCTTACAATGAGCAGTTCTTC	CASSLGGGPYNEQFF
TRBJ2-2	TRBD2	TRBV24-1	-	TGTGCCACCAGTGATGCCTTCTGGAGCGGGGGGCCTAACACCGGGGAGCTGTTTTTT	CATSDAFWSGGPNTGELFF
TRBJ2-5	-	TRBV5-1	-	TGCGCCAGCAGCTCGACGACAGGTGTAGAGACCCAGTACTTC	CASSSTTGVETQYF
TRBJ2-5	TRBD2	TRBV5-1	-	TGCGCCAGCAGCTTGACTAGCGCAAAAGAGACCCAGTACTTC	CASSLTSAKETQYF